This TCR beta chain was sequenced in a study of blood T cells in healthy people across ages. Overall study context: Template switching picked up about one barcoded beta molecule for each two T cells. General observations from the study: CMV status of donors was unknown, possibly confounding expanded clonotype changes.

Through a sample-barcoded 5' primer and a J-beta primer mix, a second PCR was run for 7 to 11 cycles. Each CDR3 protein gets one entry after TCRdb re-called the 5' RACE reads with MiXCR. Altogether 1.4 million to 1.5 million distinct CDR3 sequences are present, roughly 40% being singletons, with the ten largest covering roughly 8.2%. V was shortened by 2 bases and J by 0 bases, with 11 bases between the two germline ends. The CDR3 is made up of 16 amino acids. In germline, CDR1 is MGHDK, CDR2 SYGVNS. Turning to this clonotype: Its antigen remains unidentified.

Input material: blood. The chain is built from TRBV25-1 and TRBJ2-1; no definite D call. The clonotype originates from a woman between 18 and 30 years old in good health. CDR3 region: CASSEGGRFSYNEQFF. The CDR3 nucleotides are TGTGCCAGCAGTGAAGGCGGACGGTTCTCCTACAATGAGCAGTTCTTC.